The 24 T cell receptor beta chains listed next were all sequenced from one sample in a study of vaccination effects on CD4 cells after COVID-19. These receptors have no identified antigens. Repertoires were generated with immunoSEQ multiplex PCR, while TCRdb's copy carries only in-frame clones and drops some. The sample records about 31,000 clones, around three fifths being singletons. Before any sequencing was done, the ViraFEST assay used viral peptide pools to expand antigen-specific CD4+ T cells. When around 9 days of culture had elapsed, CD4+ T cells were isolated. All participants had two doses of either the BNT162b2 or mRNA-1273 vaccine. Sequencing used CD4+ T cells from PBMCs cultured with SARS-CoV-2 spike peptides, obtained after COVID-19 vaccination. The receptors here all came from a human donor who received a COVID-19 vaccine.

This chain uses TRBV7-6 with TRBJ2-2; a possible D gene is TRBD1 (6 bases). Deletions cut 5 bases from V and 1 base from J, with 14 bases between. The CDR3 covers 16 residues. The germline V gene encodes CDR1 SGHVS and CDR2 FNYEAQ. The CDR3 DNA follows: TGTGCCAGCAGCCCTCAACAGGACAGGAACACCGGGGAGCTGTTTTTT. This encodes CASSPQQDRNTGELFF.

The chain combines TRBV4-1 with TRBJ2-7, with D possibly TRBD2 on 7 matching bases. Germline CDR1 and CDR2: MGHRA and YSYEKL. The CDR3 sequence is 16 residues long. Trimming stripped 0 bases from V and 2 bases from J, with 14 bases between. Here the CDR3 DNA reads TGCGCCAGCAGCCAAGAACGGAGGGGGGGGGCCTACGAGCAGTACTTC. Translating gives CASSQERRGGAYEQYF.

The chain couples TRBV5-4 to TRBJ2-7; 10 positions agree with TRBD2. J gave up 0 bases and V 2 bases, and 5 bases lay outside the gene matches. The CDR3 is made up of 16 amino acids. The germline V gene has CDR1 SGHNT and CDR2 YYREEE (reference sequence). The CDR3 is CASSFRGLANSYEQYF. As DNA, the CDR3 is TGTGCCAGCAGCTTCAGGGGACTAGCGAACTCCTACGAGCAGTACTTC.

The chain uses TRBV10-2 and TRBJ1-5; D is ambiguous. Germline assignment: CDR1 WSHSY and CDR2 SAAADI. V gave up 3 bases and J gave up 2 bases, with 8 bases separating them. The CDR3 sequence is 14 residues long. This chain's CDR3 is CASSDHIGNQPQHF. CDR3 DNA sequence: TGCGCCAGCAGTGACCACATTGGCAATCAGCCCCAGCATTTT.

The V and J genes are TRBV11-2 and TRBJ2-5; 8 bases fit TRBD2. CDR3 length: 17 residues. Germline CDR1 and CDR2: SGHAT and FQNNGV. The V segment lost 2 bases and the J segment 0 bases; nucleotides outside the gene matches: 8. CDR3 region: CASSLRFLSGDQETQYF. The DNA of the CDR3 is TGTGCCAGCAGCTTACGGTTTCTTAGCGGGGACCAAGAGACCCAGTACTTC.

DNA for the CDR3: TGTGCCAGCAGTTACAGGTTTGGTTCCAGGGGGCTTCACGAGCAGTACTTC. Translated: CASSYRFGSRGLHEQYF. The chain recombines TRBV6-2 or TRBV6-3 with TRBJ2-7, with 8 positions matching TRBD1. This CDR3 is 17 amino acids long. The V gene end was trimmed by 2 bases and the J gene end by 5 bases; junction bases not matched to a gene: 14. Germline CDR1 is MNHEY and CDR2 is SVGEGT.

The chain couples TRBV7-9 to TRBJ2-1; D is ambiguous. Germline CDR1 SEHNR, CDR2 FQNEAQ (reference sequence). V dropped 1 base and J dropped 10 bases, with 14 bases sitting between them. This CDR3 has 14 residues. The DNA of the CDR3 is TGTGCCAGCAGCTTAGTTCGTGACTTCTCGGAGCAGTTCTTC. Translated, it gives CASSLVRDFSEQFF.

This clone was detected a few times. J is TRBJ1-2 and V is TRBV10-1; TRBD1 agrees at 7 bases. CDR1 WNHNN and CDR2 SYGVQD come from the germline V gene (reference sequence). This CDR3 spans 13 amino acids. The V gene end was trimmed by 3 bases and the J gene end by 6 bases; junction bases not matched to a gene: 4. The chain's CDR3 is CASSDRGQDGYTF. The CDR3 region has the DNA TGCGCCAGCAGTGATAGGGGGCAAGATGGCTACACCTTC.

CDR3 amino acids: CASSLQDGPPWEQYF. CDR3 coding DNA: TGTGCCAGCAGCTTACAAGACGGCCCTCCTTGGGAGCAGTACTTC. The rearrangement joins TRBV11-3 to TRBJ2-7; D ambiguous. There are 15 residues in the CDR3. The germline gives CDR1 SGHNT, CDR2 YENEEA. V shed 2 bases and J shed 7 bases, with 18 bases lying between them. The variable domain in full, with the rest retrieved from reference TRBV11-3 and TRBJ2-7, is EAGVVQSPRYKIIEKKQPVAFWCNPISGHNTLYWYLQNLGQGPELLIRYENEEAVDDSQLPKDRFSAERLKGVDSTLKIQPAELGDSAVYLCASSLQDGPPWEQYFGPGTRLTVT.

The J gene is TRBJ1-4, the V gene TRBV19, with 9 bases lining up with TRBD1. V lost 5 bases, J lost 0 bases, and 1 base stayed unmatched. The CDR3 runs to 15 residues. Germline V CDR1 and CDR2: LNHDA, SQIVND (reference sequence). The CDR3 DNA follows: TGTGCCAGTAGTCGACAGGGGGCAACTAATGAAAAACTGTTTTTT. Protein: CASSRQGATNEKLFF.

The V gene is TRBV29-1, the J gene TRBJ1-6; TRBD1 aligns across 9 bases. This CDR3 is 11 amino acids long. V dropped 6 bases and J dropped 18; count of bases not matched to a gene: 9. The germline gives CDR1 SQVTM, CDR2 ANQGSEA. CDR3 coding DNA: TGCAGCGTAGCTACAGGGGGCAAACACCACTTT. Its protein is CSVATGGKHHF.

The chain couples TRBV19 to TRBJ2-2, with 7 nucleotides matching TRBD2. Germline V gives CDR1 LNHDA, CDR2 SQIVND (reference sequence). The junction had 3 bases not matched to a gene; V was cut back by 5 bases and J by 6 bases. The CDR3 runs to 13 residues. CDR3 sequence reads: CASSSRGAGELFF. The CDR3 DNA follows: TGTGCCAGTAGTTCCCGGGGGGCCGGGGAGCTGTTTTTT.

With regard to this clone: Other DNA sequences within the sample encode an identical CDR3. The chain recombines TRBV12-3 or TRBV12-4 with TRBJ1-5; 8 bases are shared with TRBD1. The CDR3 spans 13 residues. V lost 7 bases, J lost 5 bases, and 4 bases stayed unmatched. The DNA of the CDR3 is TGTGCCAGCACCGGGACAGGAGATCAGCCCCAGCATTTT. Translating it yields CASTGTGDQPQHF.

V and J are TRBV6-5 and TRBJ1-4; D perhaps matches TRBD1 (5 bases). V lost 5 bases to trimming and J lost 5 bases, with 12 bases between them. This CDR3 contains 14 residues. Germline CDR1 reads MNHEY; CDR2 reads SVGAGI. CDR3 bases: TGTGCCAGCAGTCGTGACAGACGAAATGAAAAACTGTTTTTT. Amino acid sequence: CASSRDRRNEKLFF.

DNA for the CDR3: TGTGCCAGCAGCCAAGATTCTGGGGGCACCGGGGAGCTGTTTTTT. This translates into CASSQDSGGTGELFF. This chain joins TRBV3-1 (or the pseudogene TRBV3-2) and TRBJ2-2; D is tentatively TRBD1 or TRBD2 (5 bases each). Germline V gene data show CDR1 as LGHDT and CDR2 as YNNKEL (reference sequence). The CDR3 has 15 amino acids. With 0 bases removed from V and 4 bases from J, the gap between germline ends came to 9 bases.

This clone was detected a few times. The chain has TRBV27 and TRBJ2-2; D may be TRBD1 (6 bases). This CDR3 has 15 residues. Germline lookup yields CDR1 MNHEY and CDR2 SMNVEV (reference sequence). The CDR3 nucleotides read TGTGCGAACCAGGCCAGGGGTCTAGACACCGGGGAGCTGTTTTTT. As protein: CANQARGLDTGELFF.

The rearrangement uses TRBV7-9 and TRBJ2-5; 11 nucleotides match TRBD2. Germline loops: CDR1 SEHNR, CDR2 FQNEAQ (reference sequence). The CDR3 has 14 residues. Unmatched junction bases numbered 4, after V lost 5 bases and J lost 5 bases. The CDR3 nucleotides are TGTGCCAGCAGCGTGACTAGCGGGGTTGAGACCCAGTACTTC. Its protein is CASSVTSGVETQYF.

J is TRBJ1-2 and V is TRBV7-2, with D hard to call. Germline CDR1 is SGHTA and CDR2 is FQGNSA. This CDR3 spans 15 amino acids. Between the trimmed V and J ends, which lost 1 base and 4 bases, there was a span of 13 bases. The CDR3 region is CASSLDSGSFYGYTF. Written as DNA, the CDR3 is TGTGCCAGCAGCTTAGACTCGGGGAGCTTCTATGGCTACACCTTC.

The rearrangement joins TRBV20-1 to TRBJ2-7; D ambiguous. CDR1 and CDR2 (germline): DFQATT, SNEGSKA (reference sequence). The CDR3 runs to 12 residues. Trimming cost V 3 bases and J 0 bases, with 6 bases left between them. The CDR3: CSASSYSYEQYF. Here the CDR3 DNA reads TGCAGTGCTAGTTCCTACTCCTACGAGCAGTACTTC.

V is TRBV30 and J is TRBJ1-1; 7 bases align to TRBD1. Looked up from germline, CDR1 is GTSNPN and CDR2 is SVGIG (reference sequence). Germline trimming cut 5 bases from V and 3 bases from J; bases unmatched to any gene: 9. This CDR3 is built from 14 residues. CDR3 sequence: CAWDRTQGDTEAFF. In DNA form, the CDR3 reads TGTGCCTGGGATAGGACCCAGGGGGACACTGAAGCTTTCTTT.

The chain employs TRBV6-5 and TRBJ2-5; TRBD2 might be the D (7 bases). This CDR3 has 16 residues. Deletions cut 0 bases from V and 2 bases from J, with 13 bases between. Germline V gives CDR1 MNHEY, CDR2 SVGAGI. The DNA of the CDR3 is TGTGCCAGCAGTTACTCGTTAGGGGGGGGACAAGAGACCCAGTACTTC. Translation gives CASSYSLGGGQETQYF.

This chain connects TRBV6-5 to TRBJ2-1; D is perhaps TRBD1 (6 bases). CDR1 is MNHEY and CDR2 is SVGAGI in the germline V gene. The CDR3 is 14 residues long. With 8 bases removed from V and 8 bases from J, the gap between germline ends came to 19 bases. The CDR3 loop is CASEPGTNKDEQFF. CDR3 DNA sequence: TGTGCCAGCGAACCCGGGACAAATAAAGATGAGCAGTTCTTC.

This clone was seen more than once but under ten times. The rearrangement joins TRBV7-8 to TRBJ1-5; D is ambiguous. The germline V and J ends were trimmed by 1 base and 3 bases, with 7 bases remaining between them. The CDR3 has 14 amino acids. Germline CDR1 reads SGHVS; CDR2 reads FQNEAQ. In nucleotides, the CDR3 is TGTGCCAGCAGCTTAGGGGGTTTCAATCAGCCCCAGCATTTT. It translates to CASSLGGFNQPQHF.

The chain links TRBV3-1 (or the pseudogene TRBV3-2) to TRBJ1-2, with TRBD1 as a possible D gene (5 bases). The germline V gene has CDR1 LGHDT and CDR2 YNNKEL (reference sequence). The V end was cut by 7 bases, the J end by 8 bases, with 17 bases between. The CDR3 has 13 amino acids. The CDR3 sequence: CASTSTWDEGYTF. The CDR3 nucleotides are TGTGCCAGCACCTCAACTTGGGACGAGGGCTACACCTTC.